These 17 T cell receptor beta chains were all obtained from the same sample, sequenced in a study of blood T cell repertoires in COVID-19. Produced via immunoSEQ multiplex PCR; TCRdb's table is partial and in-frame only. The sample holds some 200,000 clones, roughly 79% seen once. The sample comprised PBMCs or T cells enriched from blood (not recorded which). The origin of the receptors is a woman aged 50 to 65 with acute COVID-19.

The J gene is TRBJ2-1, the V gene TRBV19; 8 nucleotides match TRBD1. Germline trimming cut 5 bases from V and 8 bases from J; bases unmatched to any gene: 2. CDR1 LNHDA and CDR2 SQIVND come from the germline V gene (reference sequence). The CDR3 totals 12 residues. The CDR3 here is CASSPRGHEQFF. CDR3 DNA: TGTGCCAGTAGTCCCAGGGGGCATGAGCAGTTCTTC.

V usage is TRBV6-6 and J usage is TRBJ2-7, with D perhaps TRBD1 (6 bases). V lost 7 bases to trimming and J lost 0 bases, with 13 bases between them. The germline V gene encodes CDR1 MNHNY and CDR2 SVGAGI (reference sequence). This CDR3 is built from 14 residues. The CDR3 DNA is TGTGCCAGCATCAACGTCAGGGGCTCCTACGAGCAGTACTTC. Residues: CASINVRGSYEQYF.

The table lists this clone with a count of one. DNA of the CDR3: TGCGCCAGCAGCTTGCAACAGTCAGCCTACAATGAGCAGTTCTTC. This codes for CASSLQQSAYNEQFF. The gene calls are TRBV5-1 and TRBJ2-1; no definite D call. The germline V and J ends were trimmed by 1 base and 2 bases, with 10 bases remaining between them. Germline V lookup: CDR1 SGHRS, CDR2 YFSETQ. CDR3 length: 15 amino acids.

This chain uses TRBV29-1 with TRBJ2-4; a possible D gene is TRBD2 (5 bases). Trimming removed 6 bases at V and 7 bases at J, with 13 bases between. Germline V gene sequence: CDR1 SQVTM, CDR2 ANQGSEA. CDR3 size: 12 residues. The CDR3 DNA is TGCAGCGTGATCACTAGTGGGAACATTCAGTACTTC. It is translated as CSVITSGNIQYF.

V is TRBV11-1 and J is TRBJ2-3; 9 bases are shared with TRBD2. V lost 8 bases to trimming and J lost 5 bases; unmatched junction nucleotides: 5. The germline V gene has CDR1 SGHAT and CDR2 FQDESV (reference sequence). The CDR3 consists of 13 residues. Here the CDR3 DNA reads TGTGCCAGCGCGGGGGGGCTAGTAGATACGCAGTATTTT. This codes for CASAGGLVDTQYF.

This chain uses TRBV21-1 with TRBJ2-2; TRBD2 was called by the table and not checked on the DNA. TRBV21-1 is reported as a pseudogene. CDR3 size: 13 residues. CDR3 loop: CAVGLAGPGELFF. CDR3 coding DNA: TGTGCCGTTGGTCTAGCGGGCCCCGGGGAGCTGTTTTTT.

J is TRBJ1-3 and V is TRBV6-2 or TRBV6-3, with TRBD1 as a possible D gene (6 bases). Between the trimmed V and J ends, which lost 4 bases and 0 bases, there was a span of 13 bases. Germline assignment: CDR1 MNHEY and CDR2 SVGEGT. The CDR3 spans 16 residues. CDR3 DNA sequence: TGTGCCAGCAGTTTTCGGACGGACAGCTCTGGAAACACCATATATTTT. Its translation: CASSFRTDSSGNTIYF.

This clone was counted between two and nine times. The chain carries TRBV28 and TRBJ2-1; D might be TRBD2 (6 bases). CDR1 MDHEN and CDR2 SYDVKM come from the germline V gene. V lost 8 bases and J 7 bases, leaving 18 bases between the germline ends. The CDR3 is 14 residues long. CDR3 sequence: CASLRTGVANEQFF. The DNA of the CDR3 is TGTGCCAGCCTCCGGACGGGGGTAGCGAATGAGCAGTTCTTC.

V gene TRBV7-2 combines with J gene TRBJ2-3; 9 nucleotides line up with TRBD2. The CDR3 totals 16 residues. The J segment lost 1 base and the V segment lost 6 bases, leaving 8 bases of the junction unmatched. CDR1 and CDR2 (germline): SGHTA, FQGNSA. CDR3 bases: TGTGCCAGCAGTCTAGGGGCGGGAGGGGGCACAGATACGCAGTATTTT. It translates to CASSLGAGGGTDTQYF.

In regard to this clone: Other nucleotide sequences from this sample produce the same CDR3. This sequence joins TRBV28 and TRBJ1-5, with D unclear. This CDR3 is 14 amino acids long. Trimming took off 6 bases at V and 0 bases at J, with 9 bases between the two ends. Germline CDR1 and CDR2: MDHEN and SYDVKM. The CDR3 here is CASRNQYSNQPQHF. In nucleotides, the CDR3 is TGTGCCAGCAGGAATCAGTATAGCAATCAGCCCCAGCATTTT.

This clone was detected only a few times. V usage is TRBV28 and J usage is TRBJ2-7; tentatively, D is TRBD1 (7 bases). V lost 6 bases to trimming and J lost 0 bases, with 15 bases between them. CDR3 length: 15 amino acids. Germline CDR1 is MDHEN and CDR2 is SYDVKM. This CDR3 reads CASREGTVGSYEQYF. The DNA for the CDR3 is TGTGCCAGCAGGGAGGGGACAGTAGGCTCCTACGAGCAGTACTTC.

The CDR3 region is CASRETAQETQYF. CDR3 nucleotide sequence: TGCGCCAGCCGAGAGACAGCACAAGAGACCCAGTACTTC. V and J are TRBV10-2 and TRBJ2-5; TRBD1 is a possible D gene (5 bases). Trimming stripped 8 bases from V and 2 bases from J, with 12 bases between. The CDR3 consists of 13 residues. Germline values: CDR1 WSHSY, CDR2 SAAADI.

This chain links TRBV2 with TRBJ1-5; no firm D call. The CDR3 runs 15 residues. The germline V and J ends were trimmed by 7 bases and 2 bases, with 15 bases remaining between them. From germline, CDR1 is SNHLY and CDR2 FYNNEI. CDR3 sequence: CASNVYGGGNQPQHF. The CDR3 coding sequence is TGTGCCAGCAATGTTTATGGCGGGGGCAATCAGCCCCAGCATTTT.

This sequence joins TRBV5-1 and TRBJ2-2; D unresolved. This CDR3 is 12 amino acids long. Germline-derived CDR1 and CDR2 are SGHRS and YFSETQ. The germline V and J ends were trimmed by 5 bases and 6 bases, with 8 bases remaining between them. CDR3 protein: CASRESAGELFF. CDR3 in DNA: TGCGCCAGCAGAGAGTCGGCCGGGGAGCTGTTTTTT.

The chain carries TRBV2 and TRBJ1-2, with D tentatively TRBD1 (6 bases). Germline loops: CDR1 SNHLY, CDR2 FYNNEI. The CDR3 contains 13 residues. Trimming pared 3 bases from V and 7 bases from J, leaving 12 bases between. The CDR3, as DNA: TGTGCCAGCAGTGAGCAGGGGAGCAGTGGCTACACCTTC. It codes for CASSEQGSSGYTF.

The rearrangement links TRBV7-6 to TRBJ1-5, with a weak D call TRBD1 (5 bases). This CDR3 contains 15 residues. CDR1 is SGHVS and CDR2 is FNYEAQ in the germline V gene. The V end lost 5 bases, the J end lost 4 bases, and 15 bases lay between the germline ends. The CDR3 region is CASSLGQGQNQPQHF. The CDR3 coding sequence is TGTGCCAGCAGCCTCGGCCAGGGTCAAAATCAGCCCCAGCATTTT.

V and J are TRBV19 and TRBJ2-3, with a possible D match to TRBD2 (7 bases). This CDR3 comprises 15 residues. Germline loops: CDR1 LNHDA, CDR2 SQIVND (reference sequence). Trimming removed 7 bases at V and 6 bases at J, with 20 bases between. The CDR3 here is CASTAGGGGPDTQYF. Here the CDR3 DNA reads TGTGCCAGTACCGCCGGAGGGGGGGGACCGGATACGCAGTATTTT.